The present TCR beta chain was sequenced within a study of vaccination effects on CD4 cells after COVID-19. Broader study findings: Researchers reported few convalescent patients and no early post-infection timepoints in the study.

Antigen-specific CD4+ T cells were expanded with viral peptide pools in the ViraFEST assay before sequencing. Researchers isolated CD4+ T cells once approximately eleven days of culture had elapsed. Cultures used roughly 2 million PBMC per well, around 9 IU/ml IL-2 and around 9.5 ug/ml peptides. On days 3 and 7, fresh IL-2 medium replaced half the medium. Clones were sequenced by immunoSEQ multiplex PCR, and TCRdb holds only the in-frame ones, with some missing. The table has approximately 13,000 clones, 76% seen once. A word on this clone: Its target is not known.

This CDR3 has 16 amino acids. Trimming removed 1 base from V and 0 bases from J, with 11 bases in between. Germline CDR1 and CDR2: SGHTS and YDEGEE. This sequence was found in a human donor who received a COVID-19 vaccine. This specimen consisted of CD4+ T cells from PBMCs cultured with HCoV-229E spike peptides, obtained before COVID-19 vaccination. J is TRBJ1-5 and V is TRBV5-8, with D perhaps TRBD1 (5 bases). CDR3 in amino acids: CASSLREGNSNQPQHF. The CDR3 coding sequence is TGTGCCAGCAGCTTGCGTGAGGGGAATAGCAATCAGCCCCAGCATTTT.